This T cell receptor beta chain was captured by sequencing in a study of T cell changes during pregnancy in multiple sclerosis. Method: immunoSEQ multiplex PCR; TCRdb's copy keeps in-frame clones and lacks some. Of 25,000 to 30,000 clones listed, around 90% are singletons. The clonotype was recovered from a female donor in good health, enrolled as a control in a pregnancy study. Sequenced here: CD4+ T cells from peripheral blood mononuclear cells, sampled in the first trimester of pregnancy.

The CDR3: CASMDTLSYEQYF. The CDR3 DNA is TGTGCCAGCATGGACACCCTCTCCTACGAGCAGTACTTC. The chain combines TRBV2 with TRBJ2-7; weak D call: TRBD1 (5 bases). CDR1 SNHLY and CDR2 FYNNEI come from the germline V gene. Trimming left V 7 bases short and J 0 bases short, with 10 bases between. The CDR3 sequence is 13 residues long.